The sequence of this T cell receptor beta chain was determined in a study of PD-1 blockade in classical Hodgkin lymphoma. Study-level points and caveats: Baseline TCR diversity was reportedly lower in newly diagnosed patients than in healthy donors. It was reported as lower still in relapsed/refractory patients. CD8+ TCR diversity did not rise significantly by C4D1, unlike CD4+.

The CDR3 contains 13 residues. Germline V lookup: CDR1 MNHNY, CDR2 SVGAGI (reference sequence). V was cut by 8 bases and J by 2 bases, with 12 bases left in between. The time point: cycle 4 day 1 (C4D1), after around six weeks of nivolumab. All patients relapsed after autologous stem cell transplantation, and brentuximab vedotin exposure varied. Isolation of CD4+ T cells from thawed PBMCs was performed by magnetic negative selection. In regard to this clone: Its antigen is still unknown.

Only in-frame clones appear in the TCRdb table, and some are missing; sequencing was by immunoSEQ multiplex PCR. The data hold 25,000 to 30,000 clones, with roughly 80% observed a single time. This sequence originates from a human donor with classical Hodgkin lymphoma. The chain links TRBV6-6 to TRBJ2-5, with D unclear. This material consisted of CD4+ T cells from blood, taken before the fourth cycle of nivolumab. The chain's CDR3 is CASARLAQETQYF. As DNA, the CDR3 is TGTGCCAGCGCTCGACTCGCGCAAGAGACCCAGTACTTC.